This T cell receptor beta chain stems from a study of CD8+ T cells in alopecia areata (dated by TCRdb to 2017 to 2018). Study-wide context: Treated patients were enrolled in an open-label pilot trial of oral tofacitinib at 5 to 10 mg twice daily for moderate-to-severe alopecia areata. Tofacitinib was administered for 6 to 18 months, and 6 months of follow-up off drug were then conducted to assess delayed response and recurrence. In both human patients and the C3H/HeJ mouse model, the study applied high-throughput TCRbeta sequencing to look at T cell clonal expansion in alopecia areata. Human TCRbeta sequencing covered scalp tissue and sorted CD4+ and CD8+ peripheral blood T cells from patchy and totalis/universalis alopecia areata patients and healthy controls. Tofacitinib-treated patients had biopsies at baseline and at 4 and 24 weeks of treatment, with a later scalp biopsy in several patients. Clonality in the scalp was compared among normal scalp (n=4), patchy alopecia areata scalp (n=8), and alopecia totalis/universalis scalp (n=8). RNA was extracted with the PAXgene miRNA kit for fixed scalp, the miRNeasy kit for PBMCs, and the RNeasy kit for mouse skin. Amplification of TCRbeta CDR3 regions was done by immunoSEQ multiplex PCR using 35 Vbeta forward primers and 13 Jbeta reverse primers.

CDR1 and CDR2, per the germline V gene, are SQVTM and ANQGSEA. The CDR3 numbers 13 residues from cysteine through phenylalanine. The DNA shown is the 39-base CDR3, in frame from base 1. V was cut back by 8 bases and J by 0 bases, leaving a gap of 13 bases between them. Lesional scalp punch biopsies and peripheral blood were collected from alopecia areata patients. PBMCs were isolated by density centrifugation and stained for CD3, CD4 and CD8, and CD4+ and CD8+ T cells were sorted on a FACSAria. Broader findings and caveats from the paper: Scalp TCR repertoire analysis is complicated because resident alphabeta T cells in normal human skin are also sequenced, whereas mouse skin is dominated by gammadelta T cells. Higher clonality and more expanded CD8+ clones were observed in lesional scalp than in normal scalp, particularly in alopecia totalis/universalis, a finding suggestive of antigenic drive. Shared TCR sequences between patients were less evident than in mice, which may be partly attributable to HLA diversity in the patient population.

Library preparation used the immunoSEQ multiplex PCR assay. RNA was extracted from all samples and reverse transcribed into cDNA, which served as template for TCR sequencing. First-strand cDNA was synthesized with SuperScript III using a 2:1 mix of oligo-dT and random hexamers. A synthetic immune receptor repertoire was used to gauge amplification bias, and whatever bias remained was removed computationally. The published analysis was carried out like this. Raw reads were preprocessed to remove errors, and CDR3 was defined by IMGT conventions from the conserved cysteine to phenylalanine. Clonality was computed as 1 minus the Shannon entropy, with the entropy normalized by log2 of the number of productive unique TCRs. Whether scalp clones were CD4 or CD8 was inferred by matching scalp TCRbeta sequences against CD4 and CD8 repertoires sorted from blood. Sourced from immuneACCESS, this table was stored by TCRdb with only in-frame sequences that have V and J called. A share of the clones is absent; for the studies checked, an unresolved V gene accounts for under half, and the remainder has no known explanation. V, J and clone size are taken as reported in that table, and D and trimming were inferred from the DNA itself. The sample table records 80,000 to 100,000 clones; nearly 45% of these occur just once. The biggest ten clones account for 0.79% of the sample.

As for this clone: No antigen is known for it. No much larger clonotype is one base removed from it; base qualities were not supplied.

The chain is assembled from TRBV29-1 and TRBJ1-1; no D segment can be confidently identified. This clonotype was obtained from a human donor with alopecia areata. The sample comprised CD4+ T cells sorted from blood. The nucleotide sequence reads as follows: TGCAGCTATGGGGTCCAGTTGAACACTGAAGCTTTCTTT. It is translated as CSYGVQLNTEAFF.